This record looks at one T cell receptor (beta chain) sequence and its context. Its antigen is unknown. The study reverse transcribed the entire isolated RNA, so it sequenced expressed TCRB transcripts. Assay: immunoSEQ multiplex PCR; the TCRdb copy retains only in-frame clones and omits some. This table has 310,000 or so clones, about a tenth appearing once. V shed 4 bases, J shed 2 bases, and the junction held 7 bases outside the gene matches. This CDR3 is built from 15 residues. Germline CDR1 is SNHLY and CDR2 is FYNNEI. The data were taken from a study of beta chain features in type 1 diabetes. About the study: Sorted cells, 107,917,701 in number, were examined across all samples. Notes on the study in general: For patients, the naive, central memory and Treg TCRB repertoires appeared more alike than for healthy donors. Shortening of TCRB CDR3s, moderate but significant, appeared in all four CD4+ subsets of Type 1 diabetes patients. Among type 1 diabetes patients, VDJ junctions had fewer insertions and more deletions.

Every sorted population was more than 98% pure. The sample was central memory CD4+ T cells from blood. The rearrangement uses TRBV2 and TRBJ1-2; 7 positions match TRBD1. The TCR was taken from a man aged 30 to 45 with type 1 diabetes. The DNA for the CDR3 is TGTGCCAGCAGTGGACAGGGATTGGAGAACTATGGCTACACCTTC. Encoded protein: CASSGQGLENYGYTF.